This record looks at one T cell receptor (beta chain) sequence and its context. What it binds is unknown. This table comes from immunoSEQ multiplex PCR, and its TCRdb copy is limited to in-frame clones, with some not included. This sample has nearly 80,000 clones, with approximately 93% found just once. The data were taken from a study of cytomegalovirus exposure and HLA in healthy donors. Study-level results: Confirmation in vitro established that a few CMV-associated chains were specific for CMV antigens.

CDR1 is SGHDT and CDR2 is YYEEEE in the germline V gene. V was pared by 7 bases and J by 5 bases, with 15 bases between. This CDR3 comprises 13 residues. This sequence joins TRBV5-6 and TRBJ2-5; a possible D gene is TRBD2 (7 bases). The TCR comes from a woman in her thirties in good health and CMV-seronegative. Specimen: PBMCs. CDR3 protein: CASLGGPGETQYF. The CDR3 DNA reads TGTGCCAGCCTCGGGGGGCCTGGGGAGACCCAGTACTTC.